A single sample is the source of the 8 T cell receptor beta chains below, sequenced in a study of blood T cells in healthy people across ages. Next came a second PCR, run for about 6 to 12 cycles, which used a sample-barcoded 5' primer along with a J-beta primer mix. A single record per CDR3 protein comes from TCRdb applying MiXCR to the 5' RACE reads. Counted here are 1.4 million or so distinct CDR3 sequences, about 42% occurring once; the ten biggest clones make up about 3.8%. Sample: blood. The receptors were gathered from a young woman in good health.

This rearrangement joins TRBV18 to TRBJ1-6, with 7 bases identical to TRBD1. Germline V lookup: CDR1 KGHSH, CDR2 LQKENI. The CDR3 spans 15 residues. J lost 6 bases, V lost 3 bases, and 5 bases had no gene match. CDR3 nucleotides: TGTGCCAGCTCACCGGATGGGACAGTTAATTCACCCCTCCACTTT. Amino acids: CASSPDGTVNSPLHF.

This CDR3 reads CASSQVDRGLCEAFF. The CDR3, as DNA: TGCGCCAGCAGCCAAGTCGACAGGGGGCTGTGTGAAGCTTTCTTT. The chain links TRBV4-3 to TRBJ1-1; 10 bases map to TRBD1. V shed 1 base, J shed 7 bases, and the junction held 6 bases outside the gene matches. The CDR3 consists of 15 residues. Germline V gene sequence: CDR1 LGHNA, CDR2 YSLEER.

A note on this clonotype: Its ends do not fully match the called genes, so a read error is possible. This sequence joins TRBV6-5 and TRBJ2-3; the D is unclear. CDR3 length: 13 amino acids. CDR1 MNHEY and CDR2 SVGAGI come from the germline V gene. The CDR3 DNA follows: TGTGCCAGCAGTGACTCGAATGGAGATACGCAGTATTTT. The encoded protein is CASSDSNGDTQYF.

This clonotype was observed once. This chain links TRBV11-2 with TRBJ2-4; D possibly corresponds to TRBD2 (7 bases). Matching the DNA end better, TRBJ2-7 makes the J call doubtful. There are 15 residues in the CDR3. Germline loops: CDR1 SGHAT, CDR2 FQNNGV. In DNA form, the CDR3 reads TGTGCCAGCGCTACGAAGGGGGGGGGACCCTACGAGCAGTACTTC. This sequence encodes CASATKGGGPYEQYF.

V and J are TRBV9 and TRBJ2-4; no reliable D call. The tail of the sequence fits TRBJ2-7 better, so the J call may be wrong. CDR1 SGDLS and CDR2 YYNGEE come from the germline V gene. This CDR3 has 15 residues. DNA of the CDR3: TGTGCCAGCAGCGTAGTAGTATCGCTTTCCTACGAGCAGTACTTC. This sequence encodes CASSVVVSLSYEQYF.

The V gene is TRBV4-1, the J gene TRBJ1-6; unclear D gene. CDR1 is MGHRA, CDR2 YSYEKL, per germline. The CDR3 sequence is 14 residues long. Trimming removed 2 bases at V and 7 bases at J, with 9 bases between. The CDR3 region is CASSQMGKNSPLHF. The DNA of the CDR3 is TGCGCCAGCAGCCAAATGGGGAAAAATTCACCCCTCCACTTT.

This clonotype was seen just once. This chain joins TRBV29-1 and TRBJ2-7, with D tentatively TRBD1 or TRBD2 (6 bases each). The end of the DNA fits TRBJ2-5 better, so the J call may be wrong. The CDR3 is 13 residues long. Germline-derived CDR1 and CDR2 are SQVTM and ANQGSEA. CDR3 nucleotides: TGCAGCGCTAGGGGGACGGGGGTCGAGACCCAGTACTTC. Protein product: CSARGTGVETQYF.

The chain links TRBV28 to TRBJ2-3, with 7 positions matching TRBD2. The CDR3 totals 15 residues. CDR1 is MDHEN, CDR2 SYDVKM, per germline. With 5 bases clipped from V and 1 base from J, the junction kept 6 bases outside the gene matches. The CDR3 DNA reads TGTGCCAGCAGTCCCAGCGGGATCGGCACAGATACGCAGTATTTT. The encoded protein is CASSPSGIGTDTQYF.